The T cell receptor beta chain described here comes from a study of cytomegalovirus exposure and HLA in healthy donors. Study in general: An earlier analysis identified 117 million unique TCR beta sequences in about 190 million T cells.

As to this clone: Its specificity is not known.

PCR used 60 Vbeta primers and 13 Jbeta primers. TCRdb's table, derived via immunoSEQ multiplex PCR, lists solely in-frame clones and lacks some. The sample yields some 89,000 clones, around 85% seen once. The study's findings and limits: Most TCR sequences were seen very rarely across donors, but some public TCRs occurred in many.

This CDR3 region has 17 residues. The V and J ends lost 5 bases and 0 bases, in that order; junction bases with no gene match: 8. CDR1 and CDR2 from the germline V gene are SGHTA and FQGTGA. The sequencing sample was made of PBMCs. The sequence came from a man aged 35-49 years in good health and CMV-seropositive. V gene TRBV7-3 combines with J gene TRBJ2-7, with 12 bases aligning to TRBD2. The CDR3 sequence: CASSPGLAGTSSYEQYF. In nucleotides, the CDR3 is TGTGCCAGCAGCCCCGGACTAGCGGGGACAAGCTCCTACGAGCAGTACTTC.